The 23 T cell receptor beta chains below all came from one sample that was sequenced in a study of blood T cell repertoires in COVID-19. Generated by immunoSEQ multiplex PCR, the TCRdb table keeps only in-frame clones and is missing some. Here the sample spans roughly 170,000 clones, roughly 84% being singletons. Sequencing was done on a sample of peripheral blood. Every receptor here comes from a man in his sixties who had recovered from COVID-19.

The rearrangement links TRBV6-2 or TRBV6-3 to TRBJ2-1; D perhaps matches TRBD2 (5 bases). The germline V gene has CDR1 MNHEY and CDR2 SVGEGT. This CDR3 region has 13 residues. The V end lost 5 bases, the J end lost 8 bases, and 13 bases lay between the germline ends. The CDR3 DNA is TGTGCCAGCAGTCGGGTAGGGCGGGATGAGCAGTTCTTC. It translates to CASSRVGRDEQFF.

This clone is a singleton in its sample. The chain uses TRBV5-1 and TRBJ1-5; D uncertain. The CDR3 has 13 residues. Trimming cost V 0 bases and J 4 bases, with 5 bases left between them. Looked up from germline, CDR1 is SGHRS and CDR2 is YFSETQ. CDR3 sequence: CASSLASNQPQHF. The CDR3 region has the DNA TGCGCCAGCAGCTTGGCCTCTAATCAGCCCCAGCATTTT.

This chain joins TRBV3-1 (or the pseudogene TRBV3-2) and TRBJ2-1, with TRBD2 matching 7 bases. This CDR3 spans 13 amino acids. Trimming cost V 6 bases and J 3 bases; bases outside gene matches: 2. Germline loops: CDR1 LGHDT, CDR2 YNNKEL (reference sequence). Here the CDR3 DNA reads TGTGCCAGCAGAATAGCGGGCTACAATGAGCAGTTCTTC. Its translation: CASRIAGYNEQFF.

This chain joins TRBV5-1 and TRBJ2-6; D remains ambiguous. The germline gives CDR1 SGHRS, CDR2 YFSETQ. The CDR3 consists of 15 residues. The V gene lost 0 bases and the J gene lost 0 bases, with 4 bases spanning the gap. The CDR3 DNA sequence: TGCGCCAGCAGCTTGGTCGTCTCTGGGGCCAACGTCCTGACTTTC. Protein: CASSLVVSGANVLTF.

The chain carries TRBV5-1 and TRBJ1-1; 7 bases agree with TRBD1. The junction had 8 bases not matched to a gene; V was cut back by 0 bases and J by 0 bases. CDR3 length equals 17 residues. CDR1 and CDR2 from the germline V gene are SGHRS and YFSETQ. CDR3 in amino acids: CASSLGRDSNMNTEAFF. In nucleotides, the CDR3 is TGCGCCAGCAGCTTGGGCCGGGACAGCAATATGAACACTGAAGCTTTCTTT. Variable domain in full (rest from reference TRBV5-1 and TRBJ1-1): KAGVTQTPRYLIKTRGQQVTLSCSPISGHRSVSWYQQTPGQGLQFLFEYFSETQRNKGNFPGRFSGRQFSNSRSEMNVSTLELGDSALYLCASSLGRDSNMNTEAFFGQGTRLTVV.

The chain uses TRBV27 and TRBJ1-6; D unclear. The CDR3 contains 14 residues. Deletions cut 6 bases from V and 9 bases from J, with 15 bases between. Per germline, CDR1 MNHEY and CDR2 SMNVEV (reference sequence). The DNA for the CDR3 is TGTGCCAGCAGCCGAGTCCCTCGGAGTTCACCCCTCCACTTT. Translated: CASSRVPRSSPLHF.

The chain uses TRBV6-1 and TRBJ2-3; D unclear. This CDR3 is 14 amino acids long. Germline V gene sequence: CDR1 MNHNS, CDR2 SASEGT. Deletions cut 2 bases from V and 9 bases from J, with 15 bases between. The CDR3 DNA follows: TGTGCCAGCAGTGAACTCCCCGTACCTAGAACGCAGTATTTT. Translated, it gives CASSELPVPRTQYF.

This chain links TRBV5-6 with TRBJ1-4; perhaps TRBD1 as D (6 bases). V was trimmed by 2 bases and J by 6 bases, leaving 20 bases between them. The CDR3 extends over 17 amino acids. The V gene's germline CDR1 is SGHDT and CDR2 YYEEEE. CDR3 in amino acids: CASSLGVRGLYDEKLFF. The CDR3 DNA is TGTGCCAGCAGCTTAGGTGTGAGGGGGTTGTACGATGAAAAACTGTTTTTT.

In its sample, this clone was seen once. The chain is built from TRBV6-5 and TRBJ1-1; possible D gene TRBD1, 6 bases. Trimming shortened V by 0 bases and J by 4 bases, and 12 bases separated the two germline ends. The CDR3 consists of 15 residues. Germline CDR1 and CDR2: MNHEY and SVGAGI. DNA for the CDR3: TGTGCCAGCAGTTACTCTCGGGGGGCGACCACTGAAGCTTTCTTT. Protein product: CASSYSRGATTEAFF.

The V call is TRBV7-9, the J call TRBJ2-7, with a possible D match to TRBD1 (5 bases). Deletions cut 5 bases from V and 3 bases from J, with 11 bases between. The CDR3 sequence is 13 residues long. Germline assignment: CDR1 SEHNR and CDR2 FQNEAQ (reference sequence). This CDR3 is CASSLYQGYEQYF. The CDR3 DNA follows: TGTGCCAGCAGCCTTTATCAGGGCTACGAGCAGTACTTC. The whole variable domain, remainder taken from reference TRBV7-9 and TRBJ2-7, is DTGVSQNPRHKITKRGQNVTFRCDPISEHNRLYWYRQTLGQGPEFLTYFQNEAQLEKSRLLSDRFSAERPKGSFSTLEIQRTEQGDSAMYLCASSLYQGYEQYFGPGTRLTVT.

The gene calls are TRBV7-9 and TRBJ2-1, with D unresolved. The germline CDR1 and CDR2 sequences are SEHNR and FQNEAQ (reference sequence). The CDR3 runs 12 residues. The V end lost 5 bases, the J end lost 7 bases, and 9 bases lay between the germline ends. The CDR3 coding sequence is TGTGCCAGCAGCCCTCTAGGAAATGAGCAGTTCTTC. The encoded protein is CASSPLGNEQFF.

This chain joins TRBV7-9 and TRBJ1-1, with D hard to call. Trimming cost V 1 base and J 5 bases, with 11 bases left between them. Germline V gene lookup returns CDR1 SEHNR and CDR2 FQNEAQ (reference sequence). The CDR3 is 14 residues long. DNA of the CDR3: TGTGCCAGCAGCTTAGACCCCCCGGGGACTGAAGCTTTCTTT. Its translation: CASSLDPPGTEAFF.

The gene calls are TRBV27 and TRBJ1-1; 8 bases fit TRBD1. V shed 1 base, J shed 4 bases, and the junction held 2 bases outside the gene matches. This CDR3 region has 14 residues. Germline CDR1 is MNHEY and CDR2 is SMNVEV (reference sequence). This chain's CDR3 is CASSLLQGVTEAFF. DNA of the CDR3: TGTGCCAGCAGTTTATTACAGGGGGTCACTGAAGCTTTCTTT.

This rearrangement joins TRBV18 to TRBJ2-7, with 9 bases identical to TRBD1. Germline CDR1 is KGHSH and CDR2 is LQKENI. Trimming cost V 3 bases and J 3 bases; bases outside gene matches: 9. CDR3 length: 16 amino acids. The CDR3 DNA reads as TGTGCCAGCTCACCGAGCGTGAGACAGGGGGGCTACGAGCAGTACTTC. This codes for CASSPSVRQGGYEQYF. The full variable domain, completed using reference TRBV18 and TRBJ2-7, is NAGVMQNPRHLVRRRGQEARLRCSPMKGHSHVYWYRQLPEEGLKFMVYLQKENIIDESGMPKERFSAEFPKEGPSILRIQQVVRGDSAAYFCASSPSVRQGGYEQYFGPGTRLTVT.

This clone was observed many times. V usage is TRBV9 and J usage is TRBJ2-7, with TRBD2 as a possible D gene (7 bases). Germline V gene data show CDR1 as SGDLS and CDR2 as YYNGEE. V shed 0 bases and J shed 5 bases, with 9 bases lying between them. The length of the CDR3 is 13 residues. The CDR3: CASSVVGGDEQYF. The CDR3 DNA follows: TGTGCCAGCAGCGTAGTAGGGGGGGACGAGCAGTACTTC.

The rearrangement joins TRBV28 to TRBJ1-6; D not certain. Germline CDR1 and CDR2: MDHEN and SYDVKM. There are 11 residues in the CDR3. V was cut by 7 bases and J by 8 bases, with 6 bases left in between. The CDR3 DNA reads as TGTGCCAGCACTTCGGATTCACCCCTCCACTTT. Protein product: CASTSDSPLHF.

This clone appeared a single time. The V call is TRBV9, the J call TRBJ1-2; D gene ambiguous. The V gene's germline CDR1 is SGDLS and CDR2 YYNGEE. The V and J ends lost 0 bases and 8 bases respectively, with 8 bases between them. The CDR3 loop spans 12 amino acids. CDR3 loop: CASSVARGGYTF. As DNA, the CDR3 is TGTGCCAGCAGCGTAGCGAGAGGGGGCTACACCTTC.

The chain links TRBV30 to TRBJ1-5; possible D gene TRBD1, 5 bases. V gave up 3 bases and J gave up 8 bases, with 20 bases separating them. The CDR3 consists of 15 residues. Germline V CDR1 and CDR2: GTSNPN, SVGIG (reference sequence). The CDR3 DNA reads TGTGCCTGGAGCAGACTCGGGGGGGGAAAGGAGCCCCAGCATTTT. Residues: CAWSRLGGGKEPQHF.

The rearrangement links TRBV5-5 to TRBJ1-5; D is possibly TRBD1 (6 bases). Trimming shortened V by 1 base and J by 5 bases, and 16 bases separated the two germline ends. The CDR3 extends over 16 amino acids. Germline CDR1 reads SGHKS; CDR2 reads YYEKEE (reference sequence). Written as DNA, the CDR3 is TGTGCCAGCAGCTTGACAGGGACGTTAGGGGATCAGCCCCAGCATTTT. It codes for CASSLTGTLGDQPQHF. Using reference TRBV5-5 and TRBJ1-5 for the parts outside the CDR3, the full variable domain is DAGVTQSPTHLIKTRGQQVTLRCSPISGHKSVSWYQQVLGQGPQFIFQYYEKEERGRGNFPDRFSARQFPNYSSELNVNALLLGDSALYLCASSLTGTLGDQPQHFGDGTRLSIL.

The chain uses TRBV7-9 and TRBJ1-5; 8 bases are shared with TRBD1. CDR1 and CDR2 (germline): SEHNR, FQNEAQ (reference sequence). J gave up 3 bases and V 4 bases, and 5 bases lay outside the gene matches. This CDR3 contains 15 residues. CDR3 in DNA: TGTGCCAGCAGCTATGGGACAGGCCCCAATCAGCCCCAGCATTTT. This codes for CASSYGTGPNQPQHF.

V usage is TRBV19 and J usage is TRBJ2-3; the D gene is possibly TRBD2 (6 bases). The length of the CDR3 is 16 residues. Trimming shortened V by 4 bases and J by 3 bases, and 17 bases separated the two germline ends. Germline V lookup: CDR1 LNHDA, CDR2 SQIVND (reference sequence). The CDR3 DNA is TGTGCCAGTAGTAAATTTCGCGGGGAGTCGACAGATACGCAGTATTTT. Translating it yields CASSKFRGESTDTQYF.

The chain recombines TRBV29-1 with TRBJ1-2; 8 positions agree with TRBD1. The CDR3 covers 13 residues. The germline V gene encodes CDR1 SQVTM and CDR2 ANQGSEA. V trimming: 3 bases; J trimming: 3 bases; junction bases outside the gene matches: 3. In DNA, the CDR3 is TGCAGCGTTGACAGGGGGCCCTACTATGGCTACACCTTC. This translates into CSVDRGPYYGYTF.

This clone is a singleton in its sample. The chain has TRBV6-5 and TRBJ1-5; no firm D call. This CDR3 comprises 14 residues. Germline loops: CDR1 MNHEY, CDR2 SVGAGI. Between the trimmed V and J ends, which lost 0 bases and 0 bases, there was a span of 3 bases. CDR3 sequence: CASSYSYSNQPQHF. Written as DNA, the CDR3 is TGTGCCAGCAGTTACTCTTATAGCAATCAGCCCCAGCATTTT.